This T cell receptor beta chain was observed in a study of shared clonotypes between healthy human individuals. The CDR3 runs to 15 residues. J gave up 1 base and V 8 bases, and 8 bases lay outside the gene matches. Germline CDR1 SGHTA, CDR2 FQGNSA. Methods used by the authors: Junction-only sequences without quality scores were provided by ImmunoSEQ, so filtering was different. Repertoires were generated with immunoSEQ multiplex PCR, while TCRdb's copy carries only in-frame clones and drops some. The V and J calls and clone size were taken over from that table, and D and trimming were inferred from the DNA. The sample includes more than 400,000 clones, 60% to 80% seen only once; the top ten take around 11%.

This TCR was sampled from a woman aged 40 to 50 in good health. Some clones in this sample may be carry-over from other donors' samples. The rearrangement links TRBV7-2 to TRBJ2-1, with TRBD2 matching 7 bases. Specimen: PBMCs. The CDR3 bases are TGTGCCAGCCGCGTCGGCGGGGGTTCCTACAATGAGCAGTTCTTC. Translated, it gives CASRVGGGSYNEQFF.